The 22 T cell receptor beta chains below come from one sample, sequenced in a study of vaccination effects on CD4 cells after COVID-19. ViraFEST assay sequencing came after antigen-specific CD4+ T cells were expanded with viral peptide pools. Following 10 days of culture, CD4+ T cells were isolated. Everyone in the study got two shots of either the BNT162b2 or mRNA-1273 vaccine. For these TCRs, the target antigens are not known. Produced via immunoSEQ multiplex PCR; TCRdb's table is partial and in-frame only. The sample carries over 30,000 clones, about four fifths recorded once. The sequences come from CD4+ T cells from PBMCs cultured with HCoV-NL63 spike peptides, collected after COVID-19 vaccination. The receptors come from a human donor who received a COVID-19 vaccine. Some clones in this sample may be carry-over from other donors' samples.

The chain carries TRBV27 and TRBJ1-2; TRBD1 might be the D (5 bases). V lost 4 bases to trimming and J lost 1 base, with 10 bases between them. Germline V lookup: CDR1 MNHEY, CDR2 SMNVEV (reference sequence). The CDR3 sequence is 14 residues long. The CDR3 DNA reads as TGTGCCAGCAGTTCGGGACGGCATAACTATGGCTACACCTTC. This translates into CASSSGRHNYGYTF.

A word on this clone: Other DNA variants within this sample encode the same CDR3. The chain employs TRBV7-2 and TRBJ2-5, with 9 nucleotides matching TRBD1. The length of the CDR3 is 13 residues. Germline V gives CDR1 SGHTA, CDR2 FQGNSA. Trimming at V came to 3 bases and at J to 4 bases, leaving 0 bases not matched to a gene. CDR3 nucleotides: TGTGCCAGCAGCTTGGGACAGGGAGAGACCCAGTACTTC. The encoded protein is CASSLGQGETQYF.

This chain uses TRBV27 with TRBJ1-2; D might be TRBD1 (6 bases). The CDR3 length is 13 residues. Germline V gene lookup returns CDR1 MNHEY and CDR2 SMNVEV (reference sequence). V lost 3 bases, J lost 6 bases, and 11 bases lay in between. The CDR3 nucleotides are TGTGCCAGCAGTTTTGTCAGGGGTAATGGCTACACCTTC. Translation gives CASSFVRGNGYTF.

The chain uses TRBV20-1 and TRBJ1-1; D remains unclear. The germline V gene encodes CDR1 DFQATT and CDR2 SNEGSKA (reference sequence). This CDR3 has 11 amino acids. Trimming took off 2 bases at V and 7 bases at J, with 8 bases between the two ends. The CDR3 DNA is TGCAGTGCTAGAAAGGTTAATGAAGCTTTCTTT. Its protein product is CSARKVNEAFF.

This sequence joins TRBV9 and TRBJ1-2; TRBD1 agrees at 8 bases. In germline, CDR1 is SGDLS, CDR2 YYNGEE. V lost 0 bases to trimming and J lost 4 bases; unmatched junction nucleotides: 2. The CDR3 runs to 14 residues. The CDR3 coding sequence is TGTGCCAGCAGCGTAGATACAGGGGGCTATGGCTACACCTTC. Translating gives CASSVDTGGYGYTF.

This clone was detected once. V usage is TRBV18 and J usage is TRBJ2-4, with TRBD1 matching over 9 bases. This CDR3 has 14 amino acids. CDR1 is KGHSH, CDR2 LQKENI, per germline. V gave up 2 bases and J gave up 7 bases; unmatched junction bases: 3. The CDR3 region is CASSPTGQGNIQYF. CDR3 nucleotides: TGTGCCAGCTCACCAACGGGACAGGGCAACATTCAGTACTTC.

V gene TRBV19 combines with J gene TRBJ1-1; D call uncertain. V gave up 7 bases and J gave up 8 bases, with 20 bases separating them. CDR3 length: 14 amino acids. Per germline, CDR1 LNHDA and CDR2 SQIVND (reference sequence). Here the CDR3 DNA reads TGTGCCAGTACGCGCGATCTTACAGCGGGGGAAGCTTTCTTT. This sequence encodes CASTRDLTAGEAFF.

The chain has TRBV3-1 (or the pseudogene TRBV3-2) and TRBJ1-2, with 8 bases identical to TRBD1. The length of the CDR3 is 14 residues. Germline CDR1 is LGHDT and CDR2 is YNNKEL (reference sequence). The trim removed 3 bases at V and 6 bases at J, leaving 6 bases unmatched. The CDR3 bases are TGTGCCAGCAGCCAGTCAGGGGGCGCCCATGGCTACACCTTC. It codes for CASSQSGGAHGYTF.

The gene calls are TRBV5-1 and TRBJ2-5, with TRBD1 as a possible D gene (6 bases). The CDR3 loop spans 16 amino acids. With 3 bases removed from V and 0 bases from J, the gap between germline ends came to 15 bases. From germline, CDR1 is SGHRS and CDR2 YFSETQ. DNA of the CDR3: TGCGCCAGCAGCTCCTCCCGACAGGCTTACCAAGAGACCCAGTACTTC. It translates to CASSSSRQAYQETQYF.

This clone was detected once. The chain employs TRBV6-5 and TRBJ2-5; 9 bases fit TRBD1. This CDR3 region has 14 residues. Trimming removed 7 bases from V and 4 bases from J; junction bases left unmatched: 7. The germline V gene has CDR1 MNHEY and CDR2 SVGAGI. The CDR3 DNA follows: TGTGCCAGCACCGAGGACAGGGGCGGAGAGACCCAGTACTTC. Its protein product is CASTEDRGGETQYF.

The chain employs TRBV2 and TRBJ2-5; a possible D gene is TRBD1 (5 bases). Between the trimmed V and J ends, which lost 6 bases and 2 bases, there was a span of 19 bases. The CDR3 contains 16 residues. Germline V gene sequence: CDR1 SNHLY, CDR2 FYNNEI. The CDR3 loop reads CASRTGAPNPQETQYF. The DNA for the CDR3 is TGTGCCAGCAGGACTGGGGCACCCAACCCTCAAGAGACCCAGTACTTC.

The CDR3 is CASSKTGELFF. The CDR3 DNA sequence: TGTGCCAGCAGCAAGACCGGGGAGCTGTTTTTT. V usage is TRBV12-3 or TRBV12-4 and J usage is TRBJ2-2; D call uncertain. The V end was cut by 6 bases, the J end by 5 bases, with 4 bases between. The CDR3 has 11 amino acids.

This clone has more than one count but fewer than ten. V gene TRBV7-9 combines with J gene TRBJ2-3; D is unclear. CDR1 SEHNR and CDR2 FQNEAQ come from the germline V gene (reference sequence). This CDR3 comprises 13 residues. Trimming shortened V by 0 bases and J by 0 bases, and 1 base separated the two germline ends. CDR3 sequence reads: CASSLASTDTQYF. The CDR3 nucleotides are TGTGCCAGCAGCTTAGCTAGCACAGATACGCAGTATTTT.

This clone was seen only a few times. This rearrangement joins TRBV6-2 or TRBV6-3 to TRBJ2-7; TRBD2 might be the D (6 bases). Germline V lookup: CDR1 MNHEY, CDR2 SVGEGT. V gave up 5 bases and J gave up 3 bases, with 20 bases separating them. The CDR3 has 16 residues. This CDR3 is CASSRPIGGRIYEQYV. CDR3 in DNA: TGTGCCAGCAGTCGACCTATCGGAGGGCGAATCTACGAGCAGTACGTC.

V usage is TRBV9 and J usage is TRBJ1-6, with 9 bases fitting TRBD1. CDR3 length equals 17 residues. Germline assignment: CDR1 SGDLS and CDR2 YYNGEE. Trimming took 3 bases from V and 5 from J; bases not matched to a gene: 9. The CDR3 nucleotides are TGTGCCAGCAGCGACTCGGACAGGGGAGCGGATAATTCACCCCTCCACTTT. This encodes CASSDSDRGADNSPLHF.

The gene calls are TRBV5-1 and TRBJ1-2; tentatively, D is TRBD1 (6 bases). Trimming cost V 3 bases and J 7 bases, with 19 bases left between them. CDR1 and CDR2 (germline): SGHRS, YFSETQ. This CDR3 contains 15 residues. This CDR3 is CASSSTTGRGTGYTF. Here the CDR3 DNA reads TGCGCCAGCAGCTCCACCACAGGGCGGGGGACTGGCTACACCTTC.

In nucleotides, the CDR3 is TGCGCCAGCAGTCAATCAAGCCAGGGGGCGAGGGAGCAGTACGTC. Translation: CASSQSSQGAREQYV. The V and J genes are TRBV23-1 and TRBJ2-7; 8 bases line up with TRBD1. TRBV23-1 is reported as an ORF; its role is uncertain. V was pared by 0 bases and J by 7 bases, with 8 bases of the junction left unmatched. The CDR3 has 15 residues.

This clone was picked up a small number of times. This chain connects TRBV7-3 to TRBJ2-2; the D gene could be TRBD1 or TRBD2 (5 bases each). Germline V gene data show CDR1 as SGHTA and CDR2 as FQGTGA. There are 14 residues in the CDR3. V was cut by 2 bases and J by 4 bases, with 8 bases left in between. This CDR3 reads CASSLEGSTGELFF. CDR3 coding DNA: TGTGCCAGCAGCTTAGAGGGGTCCACCGGGGAGCTGTTTTTT.

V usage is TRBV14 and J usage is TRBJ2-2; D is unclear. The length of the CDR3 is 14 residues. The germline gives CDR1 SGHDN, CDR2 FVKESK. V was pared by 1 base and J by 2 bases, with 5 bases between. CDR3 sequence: CASSQVRNTGELFF. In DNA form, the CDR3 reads TGTGCCAGCAGCCAAGTACGAAACACCGGGGAGCTGTTTTTT.

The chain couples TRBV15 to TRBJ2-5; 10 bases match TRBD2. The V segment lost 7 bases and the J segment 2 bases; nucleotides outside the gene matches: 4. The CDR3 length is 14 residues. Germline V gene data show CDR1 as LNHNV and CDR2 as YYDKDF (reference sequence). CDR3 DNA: TGTGCCACCAAGAGCGGGGGGGTACAAGAGACCCAGTACTTC. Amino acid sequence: CATKSGGVQETQYF. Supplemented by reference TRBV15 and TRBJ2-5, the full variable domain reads DAMVIQNPRYQVTQFGKPVTLSCSQTLNHNVMYWYQQKSSQAPKLLFHYYDKDFNNEADTPDNFQSRRPNTSFCFLDIRSPGLGDTAMYLCATKSGGVQETQYFGPGTRLLVL.

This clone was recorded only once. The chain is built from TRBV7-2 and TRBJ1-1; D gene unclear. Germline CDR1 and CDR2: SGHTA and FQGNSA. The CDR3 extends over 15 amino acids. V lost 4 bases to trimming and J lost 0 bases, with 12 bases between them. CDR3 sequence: CASSSRFGLNTEAFF. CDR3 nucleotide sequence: TGTGCCAGCAGCTCTCGCTTCGGGTTGAACACTGAAGCTTTCTTT. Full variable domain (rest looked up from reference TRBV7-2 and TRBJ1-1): GAGVSQSPSNKVTEKGKDVELRCDPISGHTALYWYRQSLGQGLEFLIYFQGNSAPDKSGLPSDRFSAERTGGSVSTLTIQRTQQEDSAVYLCASSSRFGLNTEAFFGQGTRLTVV.

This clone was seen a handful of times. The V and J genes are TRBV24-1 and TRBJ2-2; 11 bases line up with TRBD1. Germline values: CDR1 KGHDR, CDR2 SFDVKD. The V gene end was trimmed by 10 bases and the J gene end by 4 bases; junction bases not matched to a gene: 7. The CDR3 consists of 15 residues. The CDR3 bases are TGTGCCACGGCCCGGACAGGGGGCATCACCGGGGAGCTGTTTTTT. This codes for CATARTGGITGELFF.